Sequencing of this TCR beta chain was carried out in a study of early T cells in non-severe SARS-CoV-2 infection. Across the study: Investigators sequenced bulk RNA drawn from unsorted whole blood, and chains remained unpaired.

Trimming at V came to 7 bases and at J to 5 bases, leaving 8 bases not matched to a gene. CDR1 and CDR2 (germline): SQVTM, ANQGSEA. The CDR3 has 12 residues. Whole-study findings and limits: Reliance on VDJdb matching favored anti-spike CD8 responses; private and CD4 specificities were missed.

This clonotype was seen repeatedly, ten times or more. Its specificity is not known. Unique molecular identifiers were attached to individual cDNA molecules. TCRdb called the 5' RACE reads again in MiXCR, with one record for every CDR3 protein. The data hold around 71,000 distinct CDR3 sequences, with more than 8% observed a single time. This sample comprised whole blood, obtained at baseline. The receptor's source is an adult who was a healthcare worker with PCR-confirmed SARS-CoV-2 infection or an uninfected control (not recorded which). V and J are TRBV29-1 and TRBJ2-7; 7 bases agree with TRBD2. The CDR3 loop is CSGGVAGDEQYF. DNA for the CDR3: TGCAGCGGTGGGGTAGCGGGCGACGAGCAGTACTTC.